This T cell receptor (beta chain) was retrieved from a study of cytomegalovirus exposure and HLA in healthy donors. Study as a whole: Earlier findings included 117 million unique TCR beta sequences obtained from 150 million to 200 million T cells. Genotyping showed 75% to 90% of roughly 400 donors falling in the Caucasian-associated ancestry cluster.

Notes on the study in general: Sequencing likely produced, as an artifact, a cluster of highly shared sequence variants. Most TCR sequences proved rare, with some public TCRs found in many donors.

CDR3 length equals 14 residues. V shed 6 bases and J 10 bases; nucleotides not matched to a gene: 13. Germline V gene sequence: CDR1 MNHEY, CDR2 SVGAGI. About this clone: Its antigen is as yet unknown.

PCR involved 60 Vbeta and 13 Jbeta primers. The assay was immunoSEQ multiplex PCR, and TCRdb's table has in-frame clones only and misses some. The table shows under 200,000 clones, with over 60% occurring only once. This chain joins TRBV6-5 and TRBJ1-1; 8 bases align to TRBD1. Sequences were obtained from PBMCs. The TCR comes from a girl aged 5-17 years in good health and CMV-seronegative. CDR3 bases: TGTGCCAGCAGCCTCTACCGGACAGGGAGAGGAGCTTTCTTT. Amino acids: CASSLYRTGRGAFF.